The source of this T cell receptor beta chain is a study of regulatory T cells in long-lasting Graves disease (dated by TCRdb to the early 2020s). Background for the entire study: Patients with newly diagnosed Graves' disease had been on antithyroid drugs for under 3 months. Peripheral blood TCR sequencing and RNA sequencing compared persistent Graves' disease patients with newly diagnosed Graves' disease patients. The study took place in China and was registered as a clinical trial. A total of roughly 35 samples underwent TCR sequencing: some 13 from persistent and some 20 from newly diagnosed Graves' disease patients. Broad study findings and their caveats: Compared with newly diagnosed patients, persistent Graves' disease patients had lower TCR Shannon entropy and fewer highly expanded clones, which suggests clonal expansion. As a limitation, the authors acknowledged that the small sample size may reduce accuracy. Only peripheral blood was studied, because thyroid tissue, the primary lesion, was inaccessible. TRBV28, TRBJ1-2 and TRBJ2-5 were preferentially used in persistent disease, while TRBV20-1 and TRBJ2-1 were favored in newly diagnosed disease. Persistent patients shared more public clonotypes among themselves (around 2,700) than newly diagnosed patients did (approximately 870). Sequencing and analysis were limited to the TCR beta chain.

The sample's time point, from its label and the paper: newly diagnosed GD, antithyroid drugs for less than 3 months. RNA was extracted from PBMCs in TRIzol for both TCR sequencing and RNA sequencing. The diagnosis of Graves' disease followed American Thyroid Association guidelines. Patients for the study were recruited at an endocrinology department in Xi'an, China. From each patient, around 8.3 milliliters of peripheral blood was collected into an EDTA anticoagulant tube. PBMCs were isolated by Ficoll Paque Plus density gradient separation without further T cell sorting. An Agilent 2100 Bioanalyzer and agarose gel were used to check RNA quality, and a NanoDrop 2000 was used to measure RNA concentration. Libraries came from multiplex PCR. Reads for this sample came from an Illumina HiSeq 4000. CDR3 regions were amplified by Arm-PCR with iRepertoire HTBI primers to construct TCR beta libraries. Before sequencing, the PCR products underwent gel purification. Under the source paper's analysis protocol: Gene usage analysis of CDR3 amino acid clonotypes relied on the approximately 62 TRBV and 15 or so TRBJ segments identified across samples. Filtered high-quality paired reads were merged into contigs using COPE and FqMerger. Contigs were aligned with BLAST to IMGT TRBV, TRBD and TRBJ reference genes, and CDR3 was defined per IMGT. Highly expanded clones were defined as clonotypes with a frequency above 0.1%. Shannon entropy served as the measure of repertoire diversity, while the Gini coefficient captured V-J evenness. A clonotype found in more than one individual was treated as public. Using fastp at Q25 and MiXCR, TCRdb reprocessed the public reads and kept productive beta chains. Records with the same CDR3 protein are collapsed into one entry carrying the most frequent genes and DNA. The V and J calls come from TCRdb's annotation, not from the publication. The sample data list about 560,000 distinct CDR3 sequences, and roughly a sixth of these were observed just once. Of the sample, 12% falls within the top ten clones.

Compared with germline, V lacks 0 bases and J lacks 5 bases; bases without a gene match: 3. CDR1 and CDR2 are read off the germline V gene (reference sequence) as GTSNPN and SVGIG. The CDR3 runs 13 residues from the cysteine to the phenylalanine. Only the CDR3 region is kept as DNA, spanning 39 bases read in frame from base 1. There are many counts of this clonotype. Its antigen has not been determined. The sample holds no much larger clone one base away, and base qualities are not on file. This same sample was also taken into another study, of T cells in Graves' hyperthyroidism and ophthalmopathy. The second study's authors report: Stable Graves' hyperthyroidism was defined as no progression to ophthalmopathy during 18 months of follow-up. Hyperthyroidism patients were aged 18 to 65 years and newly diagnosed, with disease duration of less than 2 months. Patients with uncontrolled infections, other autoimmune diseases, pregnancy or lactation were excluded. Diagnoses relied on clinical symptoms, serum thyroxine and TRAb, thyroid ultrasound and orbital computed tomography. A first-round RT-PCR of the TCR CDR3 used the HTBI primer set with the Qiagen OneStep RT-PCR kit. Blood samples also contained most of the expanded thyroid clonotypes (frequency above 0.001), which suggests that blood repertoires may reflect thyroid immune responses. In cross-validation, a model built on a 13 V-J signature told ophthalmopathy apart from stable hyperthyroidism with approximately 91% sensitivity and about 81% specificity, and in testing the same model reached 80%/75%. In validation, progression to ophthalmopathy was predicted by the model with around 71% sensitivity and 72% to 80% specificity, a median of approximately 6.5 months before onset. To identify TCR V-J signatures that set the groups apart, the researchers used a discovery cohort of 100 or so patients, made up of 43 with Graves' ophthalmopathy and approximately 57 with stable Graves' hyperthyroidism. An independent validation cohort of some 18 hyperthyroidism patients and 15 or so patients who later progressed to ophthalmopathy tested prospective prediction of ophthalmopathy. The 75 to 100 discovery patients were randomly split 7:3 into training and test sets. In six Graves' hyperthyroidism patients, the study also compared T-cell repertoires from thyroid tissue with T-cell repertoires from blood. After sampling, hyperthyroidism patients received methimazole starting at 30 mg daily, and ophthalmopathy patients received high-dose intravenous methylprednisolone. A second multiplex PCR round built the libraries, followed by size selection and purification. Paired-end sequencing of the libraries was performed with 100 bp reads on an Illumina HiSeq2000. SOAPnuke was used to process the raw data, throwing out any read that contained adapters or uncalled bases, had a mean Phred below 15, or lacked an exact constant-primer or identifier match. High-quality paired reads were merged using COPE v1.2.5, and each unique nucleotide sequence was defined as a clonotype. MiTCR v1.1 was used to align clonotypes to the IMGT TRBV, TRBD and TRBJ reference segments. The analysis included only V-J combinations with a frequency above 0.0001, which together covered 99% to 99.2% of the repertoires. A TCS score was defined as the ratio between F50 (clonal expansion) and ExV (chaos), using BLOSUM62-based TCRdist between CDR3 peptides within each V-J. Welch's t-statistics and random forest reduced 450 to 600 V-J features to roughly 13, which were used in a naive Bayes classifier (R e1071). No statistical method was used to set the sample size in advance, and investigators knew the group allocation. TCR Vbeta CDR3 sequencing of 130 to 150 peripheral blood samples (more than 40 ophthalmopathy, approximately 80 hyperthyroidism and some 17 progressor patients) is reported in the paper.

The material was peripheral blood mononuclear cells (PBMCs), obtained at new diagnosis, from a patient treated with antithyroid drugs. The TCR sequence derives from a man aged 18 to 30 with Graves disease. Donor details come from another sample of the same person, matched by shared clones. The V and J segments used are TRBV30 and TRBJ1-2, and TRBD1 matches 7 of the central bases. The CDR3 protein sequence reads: CAWSVDRVYGYTF. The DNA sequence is TGTGCCTGGAGTGTCGACAGGGTATATGGCTACACCTTC.